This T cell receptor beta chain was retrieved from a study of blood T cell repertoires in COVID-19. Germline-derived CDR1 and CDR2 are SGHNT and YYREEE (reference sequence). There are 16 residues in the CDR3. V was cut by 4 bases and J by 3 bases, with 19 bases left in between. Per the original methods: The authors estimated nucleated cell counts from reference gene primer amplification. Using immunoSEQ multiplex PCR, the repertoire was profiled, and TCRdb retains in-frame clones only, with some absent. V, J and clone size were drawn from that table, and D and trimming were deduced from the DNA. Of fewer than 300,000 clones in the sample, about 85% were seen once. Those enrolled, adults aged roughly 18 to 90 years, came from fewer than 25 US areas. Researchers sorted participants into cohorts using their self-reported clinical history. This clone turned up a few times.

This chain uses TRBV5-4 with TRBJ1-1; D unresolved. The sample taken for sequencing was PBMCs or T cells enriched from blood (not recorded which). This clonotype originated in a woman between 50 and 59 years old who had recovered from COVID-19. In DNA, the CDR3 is TGTGCCAGCAGCCGTCCCGTGGGCGCGAAGCACACTGAAGCTTTCTTT. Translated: CASSRPVGAKHTEAFF.